The subject of this entry is one TCR beta chain. The count of this clone is one. What this receptor recognizes is not known. No base quality values were provided; no much bigger clone lies one nucleotide off. The library was made by the immunoSEQ multiplex PCR assay. Not all clones reach the TCRdb copy of this immuneACCESS table, which keeps in-frame sequences only. Checked studies attribute under half of the gap to unresolved V genes and leave the rest unexplained. This sample has 100,000 or so clones in its table, and more than 85% of those were observed once. The ten largest clones represent 18% of the sample. Sequences KGHSH (CDR1) and LQKENI (CDR2) are obtained from the germline V gene. V gives up 5 bases and J gives up 0 bases, and the segment between their germline ends measures 7 bases. Counted from cysteine to phenylalanine, this CDR3 has 14 amino acids. This entry keeps only the CDR3 DNA: 42 bases, framed from base 1.

The source of the sample is a study of control samples from healthy donors and cancer patients (dated by TCRdb to the early 2020s). The chain links TRBV18 with TRBJ2-2; the D segment cannot be called with confidence. This sequence was found in a woman in her fifties or sixties in good health. The sample comprised blood. The sequenced DNA is TGTGCCAGCTCAGAGAACTCGAACACCGGGGAGCTGTTTTTT. This yields the protein CASSENSNTGELFF.